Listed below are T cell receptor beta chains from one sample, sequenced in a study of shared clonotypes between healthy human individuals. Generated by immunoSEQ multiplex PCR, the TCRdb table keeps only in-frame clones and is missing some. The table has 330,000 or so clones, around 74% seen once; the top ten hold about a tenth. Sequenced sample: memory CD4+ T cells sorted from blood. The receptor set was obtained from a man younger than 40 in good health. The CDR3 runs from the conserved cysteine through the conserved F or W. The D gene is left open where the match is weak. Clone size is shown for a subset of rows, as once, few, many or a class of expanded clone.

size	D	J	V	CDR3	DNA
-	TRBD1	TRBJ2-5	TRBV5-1	CASSLDRGLGTQYF	TGCGCCAGCAGTTTGGACAGGGGGCTTGGGACCCAGTACTTC
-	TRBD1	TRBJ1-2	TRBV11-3	CASSLDRQGDGYTF	TGTGCCAGCAGCTTAGATCGACAGGGGGACGGCTACACCTTC
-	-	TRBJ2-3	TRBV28	CASFPAQGPDTQYF	TGTGCCAGCTTCCCCGCCCAGGGGCCGGATACGCAGTATTTT
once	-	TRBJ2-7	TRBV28	CASTKAGASYEQYF	TGTGCCAGCACCAAGGCAGGGGCCTCCTACGAGCAGTACTTC
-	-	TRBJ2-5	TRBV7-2	CASSYSGVETQYF	TGTGCCAGCAGCTACTCTGGAGTGGAGACCCAGTACTTC
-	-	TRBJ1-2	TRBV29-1	CSVAWTDYGYTF	TGCAGCGTTGCCTGGACAGACTATGGCTACACCTTC
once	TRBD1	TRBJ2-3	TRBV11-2	CASNYRGRRRDTQYF	TGTGCCAGCAACTACAGGGGGCGCCGAAGAGATACGCAGTATTTT
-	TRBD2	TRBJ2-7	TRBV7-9	CASSFSSGYEQYF	TGTGCCAGCAGCTTTTCTAGCGGCTACGAGCAGTACTTC
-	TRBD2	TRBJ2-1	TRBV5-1	CASSKTTSGRGHNEQFF	TGCGCCAGCAGCAAAACTACTAGCGGGAGGGGCCACAATGAGCAGTTCTTC
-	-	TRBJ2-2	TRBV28	CASSVASGELFF	TGTGCCAGCAGCGTAGCGTCCGGGGAGCTGTTTTTT
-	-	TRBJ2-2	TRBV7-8	CASSFAGNTGELFF	TGTGCCAGCAGCTTCGCGGGGAACACCGGGGAGCTGTTTTTT
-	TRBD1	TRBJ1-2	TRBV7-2	CASSFAALGTGGGYGYTF	TGTGCCAGCAGCTTTGCCGCACTAGGGACAGGGGGCGGCTATGGCTACACCTTC
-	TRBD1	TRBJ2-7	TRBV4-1	CASSQELDRTPRQGKEQYF	TGCGCCAGCAGCCAAGAGCTGGACAGGACCCCTCGCCAAGGGAAAGAGCAGTACTTC
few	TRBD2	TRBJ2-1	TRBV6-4	CASSGGTSGGETQFF	TGTGCCAGCAGTGGGGGGACTAGCGGGGGCGAGACCCAGTTCTTC
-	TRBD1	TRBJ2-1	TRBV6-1	CAIGGDEQFF	TGTGCCATAGGGGGCGATGAGCAGTTCTTC
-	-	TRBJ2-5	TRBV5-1	CASSSGTFAGSGTQYF	TGCGCCAGCAGCTCCGGAACCTTCGCTGGGTCTGGGACCCAGTACTTC
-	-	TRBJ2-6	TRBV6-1	CASSGLSGANVLTF	TGTGCCAGCAGTGGACTATCTGGGGCCAACGTCCTGACTTTC
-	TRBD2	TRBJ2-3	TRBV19	CASNKAGVRSDTQYF	TGTGCCAGTAATAAAGCGGGAGTCAGGTCGGATACGCAGTATTTT
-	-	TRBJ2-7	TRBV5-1	CASSHRDGTYEQYF	TGCGCCAGCAGCCACCGGGACGGGACCTACGAGCAGTACTTC
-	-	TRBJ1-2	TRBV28	CASRFRDFRYTF	TGTGCCAGCAGATTCCGGGATTTCCGCTACACCTTC
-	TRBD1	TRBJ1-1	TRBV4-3	CASSQKRQGSPEAFF	TGCGCCAGCAGCCAAAAGAGACAGGGAAGCCCTGAAGCTTTCTTT
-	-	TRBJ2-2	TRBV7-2	CASTNLASELFF	TGTGCCAGCACCAATCTCGCCTCCGAGCTGTTTTTT
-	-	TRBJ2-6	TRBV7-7	CASSPLRVPQSRANVLTF	TGTGCCAGCAGCCCCCTACGAGTGCCACAAAGTCGGGCCAACGTCCTGACTTTC
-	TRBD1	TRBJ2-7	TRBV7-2	CASSLGQGEYF	TGTGCCAGCAGCTTAGGACAGGGAGAGTACTTC
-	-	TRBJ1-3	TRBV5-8	CASSYRLISGNTIYF	TGTGCCAGCAGCTACCGACTGATCTCTGGAAACACCATATATTTT
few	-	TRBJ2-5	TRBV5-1	CASSLEGTGETQYF	TGCGCCAGCAGCTTGGAGGGTACCGGGGAGACCCAGTACTTC
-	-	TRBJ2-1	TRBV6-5	CASSFGGTENEQFF	TGTGCCAGCAGTTTTGGCGGGACGGAGAATGAGCAGTTCTTC
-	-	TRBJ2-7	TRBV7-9	CASSLPGRNYEQYF	TGTGCCAGCAGCTTACCGGGACGGAACTACGAGCAGTACTTC
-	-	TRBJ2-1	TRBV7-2	CASSSGVRYNEQFF	TGTGCCAGCAGCTCAGGGGTCCGGTACAATGAGCAGTTCTTC
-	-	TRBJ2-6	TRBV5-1	CASSPRPSGANVLTF	TGCGCCAGCAGTCCTCGTCCTTCTGGGGCCAACGTCCTGACTTTC
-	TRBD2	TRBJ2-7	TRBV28	CASSFVAGVAYEQYF	TGTGCCAGCAGTTTCGTGGCGGGAGTTGCCTACGAGCAGTACTTC